Following are 25 T cell receptor beta chains from one sample sequenced in a study of cytomegalovirus exposure and HLA in healthy donors. In the PCR, 60 Vbeta and 13 Jbeta primers were used. The data were produced by immunoSEQ multiplex PCR, yet TCRdb's version contains in-frame clones alone and is incomplete. The sample carries some 120,000 clones, 75% to 85% recorded once. Sample: PBMCs. The receptors come from a male donor in good health and CMV-seropositive.

The V gene is TRBV18, the J gene TRBJ2-1; 7 bases are a match to TRBD2. The V gene end was trimmed by 8 bases and the J gene end by 4 bases; junction bases not matched to a gene: 14. CDR1 is KGHSH and CDR2 is LQKENI in the germline V gene. This CDR3 spans 16 amino acids. CDR3 DNA sequence: TGTGCCAGCGCAGACCCCGGGGCGGGGGATTACAATGAGCAGTTCTTC. It is translated as CASADPGAGDYNEQFF.

This chain uses TRBV7-2 with TRBJ2-3, with TRBD2 matching 9 bases. The V gene's germline CDR1 is SGHTA and CDR2 FQGNSA. The CDR3 is 14 amino acids. The J segment lost 3 bases and the V segment lost 5 bases, leaving 3 bases of the junction unmatched. The CDR3: CASSPSGRTDTQYF. For the CDR3, the DNA is TGTGCCAGCAGCCCAAGCGGGAGGACAGATACGCAGTATTTT.

About this clone: The sample has other DNA sequences that encode this CDR3 too. CDR3 nucleotide sequence: TGTGCCAGCAGCCCCAGCTCTGGGGCCAACGTCCTGACTTTC. It encodes CASSPSSGANVLTF. The rearrangement links TRBV5-4 to TRBJ2-6, with D uncertain. Germline loops: CDR1 SGHNT, CDR2 YYREEE (reference sequence). This CDR3 spans 14 amino acids. Trimming removed 4 bases from V and 0 bases from J, with 5 bases in between. The complete variable domain, with remaining parts taken from reference TRBV5-4 and TRBJ2-6, reads ETGVTQSPTHLIKTRGQQVTLRCSSQSGHNTVSWYQQALGQGPQFIFQYYREEENGRGNFPPRFSGLQFPNYSSELNVNALELDDSALYLCASSPSSGANVLTFGAGSRLTVL.

This clone was found a few times. The chain combines TRBV7-2 with TRBJ2-6, with 7 positions matching TRBD1. CDR3 length equals 18 residues. Germline CDR1 SGHTA, CDR2 FQGNSA. V was pared by 5 bases and J by 2 bases, with 12 bases of the junction left unmatched. The chain's CDR3 is CASSQGGRGSPGANVLTF. In DNA form, the CDR3 reads TGTGCCAGCAGCCAAGGGGGCAGGGGGTCTCCTGGGGCCAACGTCCTGACTTTC.

The chain couples TRBV7-2 to TRBJ2-1, with 8 bases that match TRBD2. Trimming cost V 2 bases and J 6 bases; bases outside gene matches: 12. Germline V gene lookup returns CDR1 SGHTA and CDR2 FQGNSA. This CDR3 spans 17 amino acids. CDR3 region: CASSLPKSGLGFNEQFF. The CDR3 DNA sequence: TGTGCCAGCAGCTTACCAAAGTCGGGACTAGGGTTCAATGAGCAGTTCTTC.

This chain uses TRBV27 with TRBJ2-7; 9 bases match TRBD1. With V trimmed by 0 bases and J by 5 bases, 5 bases remained unmatched. The CDR3 has 15 amino acids. CDR1 and CDR2 from the germline V gene are MNHEY and SMNVEV (reference sequence). The CDR3: CASSLSGTGSNEQYF. CDR3 coding DNA: TGTGCCAGCAGTTTATCTGGGACAGGGTCCAACGAGCAGTACTTC.

The chain carries TRBV18 and TRBJ1-5; D not resolved. Trimming cost V 2 bases and J 7 bases, with 9 bases left between them. The CDR3 totals 13 residues. From germline, CDR1 is KGHSH and CDR2 LQKENI. CDR3 amino acids: CASSPSMQQPQHF. The CDR3 DNA reads TGTGCCAGCTCACCAAGTATGCAGCAGCCCCAGCATTTT.

This rearrangement joins TRBV6-4 to TRBJ2-5, with 8 bases matching TRBD2. The DNA end favors TRBJ2-7, so the J call may be wrong. Germline V lookup: CDR1 MRHNA, CDR2 SNTAGT. This CDR3 is built from 19 residues. The CDR3 sequence: CASSMTVGGSGVLTYEQYF. As DNA, the CDR3 is TGTGCCAGCAGTATGACTGTGGGGGGTAGCGGGGTACTGACCTACGAGCAGTACTTC.

The chain has TRBV4-2 and TRBJ1-4; 10 bases agree with TRBD1. This CDR3 region has 14 residues. J gave up 7 bases and V 6 bases, and 5 bases lay outside the gene matches. Germline V gene data show CDR1 as LGHNA and CDR2 as YNFKEQ. The CDR3 region is CASSPRDRGEKLFF. The CDR3 coding sequence is TGTGCCAGCAGTCCAAGGGACAGGGGTGAAAAACTGTTTTTT.

This sequence joins TRBV28 and TRBJ1-2, with TRBD1 as a possible D gene (6 bases). The CDR3 totals 13 residues. Germline V lookup: CDR1 MDHEN, CDR2 SYDVKM. The ends were cut back, 5 bases at V and 4 bases at J, with 11 bases in the middle. The CDR3 DNA reads as TGTGCCAGCAGTGTAACAGGGACCTATGGCTACACCTTC. Its translation: CASSVTGTYGYTF.

V usage is TRBV28 and J usage is TRBJ1-1; D may be TRBD1 (5 bases). The CDR3 spans 13 residues. Germline values: CDR1 MDHEN, CDR2 SYDVKM. V lost 6 bases and J lost 5, with 13 bases in between. The CDR3 DNA reads as TGTGCCAGCAGAGCTAGCGGGGGTACTGAAGCTTTCTTT. As protein: CASRASGGTEAFF.

V is TRBV5-1 and J is TRBJ2-6; no clear D. Trimming removed 1 base from V and 0 bases from J, with 5 bases in between. From germline, CDR1 is SGHRS and CDR2 YFSETQ. This CDR3 is built from 15 residues. The CDR3 nucleotides are TGCGCCAGCAGCTTGTCGGGCTCTGGGGCCAACGTCCTGACTTTC. Its translation: CASSLSGSGANVLTF.

The chain links TRBV5-4 to TRBJ1-2, with 10 bases matching TRBD1. The V gene's germline CDR1 is SGHNT and CDR2 YYREEE (reference sequence). The ends lost 4 bases at V and 0 bases at J; junction bases unmatched: 6. This CDR3 region has 16 residues. The CDR3 region has the DNA TGTGCCAGCAGCCCGGGACAGGGGAGGACTAACTATGGCTACACCTTC. This codes for CASSPGQGRTNYGYTF.

The genes are TRBV6-5 and TRBJ1-5; TRBD1 aligns across 8 bases. Germline V CDR1 and CDR2: MNHEY, SVGAGI. V shed 6 bases, J shed 2 bases, and the junction held 6 bases outside the gene matches. The CDR3 has 15 residues. CDR3 residues: CASRRQGMGNQPQHF. The CDR3 coding sequence is TGTGCCAGCAGAAGACAGGGGATGGGCAATCAGCCCCAGCATTTT.

The rearrangement uses TRBV5-1 and TRBJ2-5; possibly TRBD2 for D (6 bases). The CDR3 runs to 13 residues. From germline, CDR1 is SGHRS and CDR2 YFSETQ. The V end lost 3 bases, the J end lost 3 bases, and 9 bases lay between the germline ends. CDR3 protein: CASSYGGEETQYF. CDR3 sequence (DNA): TGCGCCAGCAGCTACGGGGGTGAAGAGACCCAGTACTTC.

The chain links TRBV19 to TRBJ2-1; 9 nucleotides line up with TRBD2. The CDR3 is made up of 18 amino acids. The junction had 15 bases not matched to a gene; V was cut back by 3 bases and J by 6 bases. The germline CDR1 and CDR2 sequences are LNHDA and SQIVND (reference sequence). The CDR3 loop is CASSIGRLAGKAGNEQFF. The CDR3, as DNA: TGTGCCAGTAGTATTGGGCGGCTAGCGGGAAAAGCGGGCAATGAGCAGTTCTTC.

This chain uses TRBV4-3 with TRBJ2-1; D possibly corresponds to TRBD1 (5 bases). V was pared by 4 bases and J by 0 bases, with 10 bases between. Germline CDR1 and CDR2: LGHNA and YSLEER. This CDR3 has 15 amino acids. The DNA of the CDR3 is TGCGCCAGCAGCCCCGACCAGGGCTCCTACAATGAGCAGTTCTTC. Amino acid sequence: CASSPDQGSYNEQFF.

This sequence joins TRBV4-2 and TRBJ2-3, with D perhaps matching TRBD2 (7 bases). CDR1 and CDR2 from the germline V gene are LGHNA and YNFKEQ. CDR3 length: 15 amino acids. Deletions cut 6 bases from V and 2 bases from J, with 15 bases between. CDR3 loop: CASRQGGGVTDTQYF. For the CDR3, the DNA is TGTGCCAGCAGACAGGGCGGGGGAGTCACAGATACGCAGTATTTT.

V and J are TRBV19 and TRBJ1-5; TRBD1 matches at 7 bases. The V gene's germline CDR1 is LNHDA and CDR2 SQIVND (reference sequence). With 4 bases clipped from V and 0 bases from J, the junction kept 12 bases outside the gene matches. The CDR3 is 18 amino acids. CDR3 residues: CASSNTGDVNLSNQPQHF. The CDR3 nucleotides read TGTGCCAGTAGTAATACAGGGGACGTAAACCTTAGCAATCAGCCCCAGCATTTT.

The chain is built from TRBV28 and TRBJ2-7, with 7 bases identical to TRBD1. In germline, CDR1 is MDHEN, CDR2 SYDVKM. V was clipped by 5 bases and J by 5 bases; unmatched bases: 12. The CDR3 contains 15 residues. DNA of the CDR3: TGTGCCAGCAGTCCCCCCTTGGGACAGCCCGACGAGCAGTACTTC. This encodes CASSPPLGQPDEQYF.

The V gene is TRBV2, the J gene TRBJ2-3, with D perhaps TRBD2 (6 bases). Trimming stripped 7 bases from V and 4 bases from J, with 18 bases between. Germline V lookup: CDR1 SNHLY, CDR2 FYNNEI. This CDR3 is built from 15 residues. As DNA, the CDR3 is TGTGCCAGCAAAGGCGCCTCGGAGGGCGCAGATACGCAGTATTTT. It codes for CASKGASEGADTQYF.

This sequence joins TRBV19 and TRBJ1-1; tentatively, D is TRBD1 (5 bases). The V end lost 4 bases, the J end lost 5 bases, and 11 bases lay between the germline ends. The germline gives CDR1 LNHDA, CDR2 SQIVND (reference sequence). CDR3 size: 13 residues. The CDR3 sequence is CASSTSGGTEAFF. The CDR3 bases are TGTGCCAGTAGTACTTCGGGGGGGACTGAAGCTTTCTTT.

This rearrangement joins TRBV30 to TRBJ2-1; a weak D match, TRBD2 (6 bases). The ends were cut back, 7 bases at V and 5 bases at J, with 12 bases in the middle. CDR1 is GTSNPN and CDR2 is SVGIG in the germline V gene (reference sequence). This CDR3 spans 12 amino acids. CDR3 sequence: CASGTPNNEQFF. The CDR3 region has the DNA TGTGCCTCCGGGACTCCGAACAATGAGCAGTTCTTC. The full variable domain, completed using reference TRBV30 and TRBJ2-1, is SQTIHQWPATLVQPVGSPLSLECTVEGTSNPNLYWYRQAAGRGLQLLFYSVGIGQISSEVPQNLSASRPQDRQFILSSKKLLLSDSGFYLCASGTPNNEQFFGPGTRLTVL.

This clone was seen more than once but under ten times. The junction departs from germline at one end; a sequencing error may be responsible. The V and J genes are TRBV7-9 and TRBJ2-6; 9 bases are a match to TRBD1. CDR1 and CDR2 from the germline V gene are SEHNR and FQNEAQ (reference sequence). This CDR3 spans 19 amino acids. The CDR3 DNA follows: TGTTCCAGCAGCTTAGACCGCCGACAGGGGGTCTCTGGGGCCAACGTCCTGACTTTC. Translated: CSSSLDRRQGVSGANVLTF.

This rearrangement joins TRBV9 to TRBJ2-5, with D maybe TRBD1 (7 bases). The CDR3 consists of 16 residues. Between the trimmed V and J ends, which lost 0 bases and 2 bases, there was a span of 14 bases. CDR1 is SGDLS and CDR2 is YYNGEE in the germline V gene. CDR3 in amino acids: CASSVAAQGGQETQYF. CDR3 coding DNA: TGTGCCAGCAGCGTAGCAGCCCAGGGGGGACAAGAGACCCAGTACTTC.